This record concerns one TCR beta chain sequence. The data stem from a study of STAT5B mutations in CD4+ large granular lymphocyte leukemia. Repertoires were generated with immunoSEQ multiplex PCR, while TCRdb's copy carries only in-frame clones and drops some. The sample holds 25,000 to 30,000 clones, approximately 75% seen once. Germline lookup yields CDR1 SQVTM and CDR2 ANQGSEA. The V and J ends lost 7 bases and 6 bases respectively, with 18 bases between them. The CDR3 has 13 amino acids. The receptor's source is a human donor in good health. V is TRBV29-1 and J is TRBJ1-2; D gene uncertain. Material: CD4+ T cells from blood buffy coats. The CDR3 nucleotides read TGCAGCGCCAACCCCCTGTTCAGAAATGGCTACACCTTC. It specifies CSANPLFRNGYTF.